This record covers a single T cell receptor (beta chain). Profiling relied on immunoSEQ multiplex PCR, and the TCRdb table lists in-frame clones only, not all of them. Of about 62,000 clones listed, more than 65% are singletons. These data come from a study of blood T cell repertoires in COVID-19. Germline V CDR1 and CDR2: SGHRS, YFSETQ. This CDR3 spans 15 amino acids. The V and J ends lost 7 bases and 2 bases respectively, with 18 bases between them. The V gene is TRBV5-1, the J gene TRBJ1-1, with D possibly matching TRBD1 (5 bases). The specimen was peripheral blood. The clonotype comes from a woman at least 80 years old with active or convalescent COVID-19. The CDR3 coding sequence is TGCGCCAGCTCCCGGACACCTCAGATCAACACTGAAGCTTTCTTT. The encoded protein is CASSRTPQINTEAFF. Full variable domain (outside the CDR3, taken from reference TRBV5-1 and TRBJ1-1): KAGVTQTPRYLIKTRGQQVTLSCSPISGHRSVSWYQQTPGQGLQFLFEYFSETQRNKGNFPGRFSGRQFSNSRSEMNVSTLELGDSALYLCASSRTPQINTEAFFGQGTRLTVV.